This T cell receptor beta chain originates from a study of beta chain features in type 1 diabetes. Overall study results and limits: The study found moderately but significantly shorter TCRB CDR3s in all four CD4+ subsets of Type 1 diabetes patients. Any HLA effect on TCRB rearrangement was left unresolved by small sub-analyses.

Germline-derived CDR1 and CDR2 are LNHDA and SQIVND (reference sequence). V shed 5 bases and J 5 bases; nucleotides not matched to a gene: 8. There are 14 residues in the CDR3. Concerning this clone itself: Its target is not known.

Of the isolated RNA, all was reverse transcribed, and so the sequenced material was expressed TCRB transcripts. Assay: immunoSEQ multiplex PCR; the TCRdb copy retains only in-frame clones and omits some. The sample includes fewer than 400,000 clones, roughly a tenth of them seen just once. The origin of this receptor is a man younger than 45 with type 1 diabetes. The rearrangement uses TRBV19 and TRBJ2-5; 7 bases match TRBD2. Input material: central memory CD4+ T cells from blood. The CDR3: CASSPRGGIETQYF. CDR3 nucleotides: TGTGCCAGTAGTCCCCGCGGGGGAATCGAGACCCAGTACTTC.